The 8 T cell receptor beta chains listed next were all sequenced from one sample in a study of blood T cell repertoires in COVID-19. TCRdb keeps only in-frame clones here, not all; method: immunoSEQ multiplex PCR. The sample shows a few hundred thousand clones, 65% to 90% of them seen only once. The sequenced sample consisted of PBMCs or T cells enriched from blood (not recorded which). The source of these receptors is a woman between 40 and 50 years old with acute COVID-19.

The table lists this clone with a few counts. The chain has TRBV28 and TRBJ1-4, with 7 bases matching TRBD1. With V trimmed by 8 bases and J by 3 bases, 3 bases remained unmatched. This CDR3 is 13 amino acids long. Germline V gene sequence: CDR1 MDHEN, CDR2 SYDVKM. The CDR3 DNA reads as TGTGCCAGCCTCGGGACAGCTAATGAAAAACTGTTTTTT. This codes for CASLGTANEKLFF. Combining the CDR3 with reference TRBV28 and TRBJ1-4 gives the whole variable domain DVKVTQSSRYLVKRTGEKVFLECVQDMDHENMFWYRQDPGLGLRLIYFSYDVKMKEKGDIPEGYSVSREKKERFSLILESASTNQTSMYLCASLGTANEKLFFGSGTQLSVL.

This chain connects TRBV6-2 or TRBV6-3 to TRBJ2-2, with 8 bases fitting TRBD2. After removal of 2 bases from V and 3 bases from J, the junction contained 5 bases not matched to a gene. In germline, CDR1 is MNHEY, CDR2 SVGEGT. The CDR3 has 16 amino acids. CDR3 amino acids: CASSYGLAGYTGELFF. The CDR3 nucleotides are TGTGCCAGCAGTTACGGGCTAGCGGGTTACACCGGGGAGCTGTTTTTT.

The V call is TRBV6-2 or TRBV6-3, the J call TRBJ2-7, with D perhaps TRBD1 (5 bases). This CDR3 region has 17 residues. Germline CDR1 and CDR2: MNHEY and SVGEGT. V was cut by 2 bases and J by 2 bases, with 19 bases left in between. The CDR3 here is CASSYPTQMTAAYEQYF. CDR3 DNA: TGTGCCAGCAGTTACCCTACCCAAATGACAGCAGCCTACGAGCAGTACTTC.

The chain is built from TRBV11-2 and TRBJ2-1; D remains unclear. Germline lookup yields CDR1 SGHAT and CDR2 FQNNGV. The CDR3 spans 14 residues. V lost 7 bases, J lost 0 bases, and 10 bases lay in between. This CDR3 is CASKRRSSYNEQFF. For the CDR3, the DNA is TGTGCCAGCAAGCGACGGAGCTCCTACAATGAGCAGTTCTTC.

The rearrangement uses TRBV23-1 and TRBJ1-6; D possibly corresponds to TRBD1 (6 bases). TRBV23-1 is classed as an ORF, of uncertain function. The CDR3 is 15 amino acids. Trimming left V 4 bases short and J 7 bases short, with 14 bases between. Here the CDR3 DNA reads TGCGCCAGCAGTCGCTCGGGACACCTCAATTCACCCCTCCACTTT. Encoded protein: CASSRSGHLNSPLHF.

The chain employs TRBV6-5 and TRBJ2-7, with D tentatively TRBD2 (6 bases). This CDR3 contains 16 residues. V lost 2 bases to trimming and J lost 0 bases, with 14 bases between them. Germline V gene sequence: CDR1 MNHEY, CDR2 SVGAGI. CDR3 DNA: TGTGCCAGCAGTTACGGTAGGAGGGAGACCTCCTACGAGCAGTACTTC. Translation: CASSYGRRETSYEQYF.

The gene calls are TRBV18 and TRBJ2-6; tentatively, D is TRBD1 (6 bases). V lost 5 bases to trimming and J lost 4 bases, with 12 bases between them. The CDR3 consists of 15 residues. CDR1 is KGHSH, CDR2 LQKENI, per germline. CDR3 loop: CASSSTGSGANVLTF. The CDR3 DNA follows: TGTGCCAGCTCATCAACAGGGTCGGGGGCCAACGTCCTGACTTTC.

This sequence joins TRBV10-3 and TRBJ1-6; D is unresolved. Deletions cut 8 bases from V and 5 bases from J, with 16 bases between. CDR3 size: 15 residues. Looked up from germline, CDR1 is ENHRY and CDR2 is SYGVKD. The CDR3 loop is CAIASSREDNSPLHF. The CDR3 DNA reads TGTGCCATCGCCTCCTCCCGGGAGGATAATTCACCCCTCCACTTT.